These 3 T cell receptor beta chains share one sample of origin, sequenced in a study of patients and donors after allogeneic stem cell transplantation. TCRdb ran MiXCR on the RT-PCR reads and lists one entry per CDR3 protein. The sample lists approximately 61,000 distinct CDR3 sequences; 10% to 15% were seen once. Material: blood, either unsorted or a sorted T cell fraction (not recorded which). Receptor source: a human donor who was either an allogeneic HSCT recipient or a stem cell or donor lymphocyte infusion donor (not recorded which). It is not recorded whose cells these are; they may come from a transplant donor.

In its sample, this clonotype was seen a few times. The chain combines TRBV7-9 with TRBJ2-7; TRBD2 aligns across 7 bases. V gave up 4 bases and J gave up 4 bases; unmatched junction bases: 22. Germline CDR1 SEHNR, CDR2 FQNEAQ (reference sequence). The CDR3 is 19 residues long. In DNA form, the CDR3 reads TGTGCCAGCAGCTCGACGAATGTAGGCTCGGCGGGAGTATCTTACGAGCAGTACTTC. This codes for CASSSTNVGSAGVSYEQYF.

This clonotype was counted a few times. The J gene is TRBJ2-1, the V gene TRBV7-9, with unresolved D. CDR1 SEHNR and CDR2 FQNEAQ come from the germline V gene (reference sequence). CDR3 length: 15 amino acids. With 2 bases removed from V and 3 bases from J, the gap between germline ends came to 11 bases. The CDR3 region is CASSLITPGYNEQFF. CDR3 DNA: TGTGCCAGCAGCTTAATAACCCCTGGCTACAATGAGCAGTTCTTC.

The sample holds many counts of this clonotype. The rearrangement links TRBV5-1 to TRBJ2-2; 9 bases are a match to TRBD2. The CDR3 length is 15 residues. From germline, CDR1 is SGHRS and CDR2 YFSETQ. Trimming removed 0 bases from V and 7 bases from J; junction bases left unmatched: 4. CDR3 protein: CASSLEREVVGELFF. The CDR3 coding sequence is TGCGCCAGCAGCTTGGAGCGGGAGGTAGTCGGGGAGCTGTTTTTT.